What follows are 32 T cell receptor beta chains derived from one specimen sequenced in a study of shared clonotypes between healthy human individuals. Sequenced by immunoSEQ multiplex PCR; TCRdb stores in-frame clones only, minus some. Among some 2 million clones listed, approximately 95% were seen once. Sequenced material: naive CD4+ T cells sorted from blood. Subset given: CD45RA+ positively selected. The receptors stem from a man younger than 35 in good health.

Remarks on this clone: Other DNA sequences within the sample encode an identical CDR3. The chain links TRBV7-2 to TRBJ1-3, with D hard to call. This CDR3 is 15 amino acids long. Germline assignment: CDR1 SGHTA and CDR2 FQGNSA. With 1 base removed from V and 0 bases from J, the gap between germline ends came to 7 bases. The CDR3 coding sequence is TGTGCCAGCAGCTTAGTCGGGAGCTCTGGAAACACCATATATTTT. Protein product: CASSLVGSSGNTIYF.

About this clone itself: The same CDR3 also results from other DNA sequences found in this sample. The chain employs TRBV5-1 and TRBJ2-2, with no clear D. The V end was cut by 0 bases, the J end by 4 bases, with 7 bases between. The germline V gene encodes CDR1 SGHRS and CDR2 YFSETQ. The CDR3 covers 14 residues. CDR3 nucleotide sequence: TGCGCCAGCAGCTTGGATGGCCCCACCGGGGAGCTGTTTTTT. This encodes CASSLDGPTGELFF.

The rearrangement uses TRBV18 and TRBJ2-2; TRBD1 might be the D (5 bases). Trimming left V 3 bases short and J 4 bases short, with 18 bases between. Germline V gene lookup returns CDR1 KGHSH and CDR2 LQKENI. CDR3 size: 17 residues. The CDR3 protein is CASSPQGSGILTGELFF. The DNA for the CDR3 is TGTGCCAGCTCACCCCAGGGATCAGGGATACTCACCGGGGAGCTGTTTTTT. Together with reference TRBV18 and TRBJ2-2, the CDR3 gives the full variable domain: NAGVMQNPRHLVRRRGQEARLRCSPMKGHSHVYWYRQLPEEGLKFMVYLQKENIIDESGMPKERFSAEFPKEGPSILRIQQVVRGDSAAYFCASSPQGSGILTGELFFGEGSRLTVL.

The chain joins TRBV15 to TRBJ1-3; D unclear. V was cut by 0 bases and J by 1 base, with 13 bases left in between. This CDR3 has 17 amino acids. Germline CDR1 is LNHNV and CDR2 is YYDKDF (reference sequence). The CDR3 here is CATSRDLGRWSGNTIYF. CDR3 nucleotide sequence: TGTGCCACCAGCAGAGATTTGGGGAGGTGGTCTGGAAACACCATATATTTT. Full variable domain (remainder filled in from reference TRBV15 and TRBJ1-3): DAMVIQNPRYQVTQFGKPVTLSCSQTLNHNVMYWYQQKSSQAPKLLFHYYDKDFNNEADTPDNFQSRRPNTSFCFLDIRSPGLGDTAMYLCATSRDLGRWSGNTIYFGEGSWLTVV.

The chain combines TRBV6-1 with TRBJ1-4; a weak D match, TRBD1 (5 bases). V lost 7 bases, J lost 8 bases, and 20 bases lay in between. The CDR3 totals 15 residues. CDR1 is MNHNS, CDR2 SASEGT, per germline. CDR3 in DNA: TGTGCCAGCATTATAGGGGTCCCCAGTAAGGAAAAACTGTTTTTT. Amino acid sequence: CASIIGVPSKEKLFF.

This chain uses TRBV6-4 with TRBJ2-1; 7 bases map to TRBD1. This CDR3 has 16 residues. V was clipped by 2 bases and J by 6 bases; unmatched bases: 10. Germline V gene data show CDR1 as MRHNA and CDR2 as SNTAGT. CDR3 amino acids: CASSDQTTGQVNEQFF. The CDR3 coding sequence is TGTGCCAGCAGTGACCAAACCACAGGACAGGTCAATGAGCAGTTCTTC.

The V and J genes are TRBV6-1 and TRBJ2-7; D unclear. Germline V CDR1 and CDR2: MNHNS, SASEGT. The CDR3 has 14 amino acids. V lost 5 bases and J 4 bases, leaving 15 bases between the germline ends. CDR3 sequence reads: CASSTQADIYEQYF. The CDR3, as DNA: TGTGCCAGCAGTACCCAAGCCGATATTTACGAGCAGTACTTC.

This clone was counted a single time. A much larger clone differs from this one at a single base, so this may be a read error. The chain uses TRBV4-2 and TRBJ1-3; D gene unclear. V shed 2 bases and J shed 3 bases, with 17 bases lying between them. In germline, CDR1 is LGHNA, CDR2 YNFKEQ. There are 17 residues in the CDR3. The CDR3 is CASSQIFHSAGGNTIYF. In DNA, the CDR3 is TGTGCCAGCAGCCAAATTTTCCACTCGGCAGGTGGAAACACCATATATTTT.

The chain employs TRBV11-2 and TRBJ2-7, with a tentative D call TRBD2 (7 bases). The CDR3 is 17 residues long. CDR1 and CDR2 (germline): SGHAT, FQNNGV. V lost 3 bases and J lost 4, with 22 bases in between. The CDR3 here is CASSFYKGELAAYEQYF. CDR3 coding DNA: TGTGCCAGCAGCTTTTATAAGGGGGAGCTAGCGGCGTACGAGCAGTACTTC.

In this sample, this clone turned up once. The CDR3 here is CASSPPDKDTQYF. The CDR3, as DNA: TGTGCCAGCTCACCACCTGACAAAGATACGCAGTATTTT. V is TRBV18 and J is TRBJ2-3, with D unresolved. CDR3 length equals 13 residues. Germline lookup yields CDR1 KGHSH and CDR2 LQKENI. The V end was cut by 0 bases, the J end by 5 bases, with 6 bases between.

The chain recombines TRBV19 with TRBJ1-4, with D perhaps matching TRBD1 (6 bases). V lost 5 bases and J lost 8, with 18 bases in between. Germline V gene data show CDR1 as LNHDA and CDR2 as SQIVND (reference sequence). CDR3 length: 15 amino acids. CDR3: CASSDNRGLWEKLFF. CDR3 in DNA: TGTGCCAGTAGTGACAATCGGGGGCTTTGGGAAAAACTGTTTTTT.

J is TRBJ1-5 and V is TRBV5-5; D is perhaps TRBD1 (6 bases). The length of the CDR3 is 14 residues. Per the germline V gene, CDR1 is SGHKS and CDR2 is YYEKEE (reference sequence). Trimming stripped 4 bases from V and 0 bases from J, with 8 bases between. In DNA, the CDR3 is TGTGCCAGCAGCCCGGACAGTAGCAATCAGCCCCAGCATTTT. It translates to CASSPDSSNQPQHF.

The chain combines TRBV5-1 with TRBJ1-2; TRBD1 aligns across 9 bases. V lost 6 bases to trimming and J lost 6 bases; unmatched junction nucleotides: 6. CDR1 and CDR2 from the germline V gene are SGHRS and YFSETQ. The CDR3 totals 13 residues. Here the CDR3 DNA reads TGCGCCAGCAACCCGGGACAGGGCAATGGCTACACCTTC. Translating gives CASNPGQGNGYTF.

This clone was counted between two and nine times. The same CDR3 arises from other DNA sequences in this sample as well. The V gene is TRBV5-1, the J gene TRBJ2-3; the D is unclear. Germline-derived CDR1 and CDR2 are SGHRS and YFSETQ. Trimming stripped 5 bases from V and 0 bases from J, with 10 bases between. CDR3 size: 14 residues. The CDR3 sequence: CASRVVASTDTQYF. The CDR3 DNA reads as TGCGCCAGCAGAGTAGTGGCTAGCACAGATACGCAGTATTTT.

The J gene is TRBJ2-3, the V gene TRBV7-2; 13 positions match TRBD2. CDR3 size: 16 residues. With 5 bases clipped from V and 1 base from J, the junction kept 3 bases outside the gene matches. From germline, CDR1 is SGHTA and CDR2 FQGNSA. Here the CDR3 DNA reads TGTGCCAGCAGCCCTGGGACTAGCGGGGGCACAGATACGCAGTATTTT. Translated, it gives CASSPGTSGGTDTQYF.

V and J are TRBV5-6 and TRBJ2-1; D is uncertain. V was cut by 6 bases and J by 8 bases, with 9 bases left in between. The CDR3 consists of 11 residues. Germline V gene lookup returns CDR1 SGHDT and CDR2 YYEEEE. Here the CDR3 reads CASKNWDEQFF. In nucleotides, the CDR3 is TGTGCCAGCAAAAACTGGGATGAGCAGTTCTTC.

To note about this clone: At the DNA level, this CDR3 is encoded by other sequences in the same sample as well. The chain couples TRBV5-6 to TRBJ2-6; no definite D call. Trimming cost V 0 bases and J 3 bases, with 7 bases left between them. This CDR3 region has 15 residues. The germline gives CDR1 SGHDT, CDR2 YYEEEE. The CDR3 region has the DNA TGTGCCAGCAGCTTGGTGGGTTTTGGGGCCAACGTCCTGACTTTC. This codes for CASSLVGFGANVLTF.

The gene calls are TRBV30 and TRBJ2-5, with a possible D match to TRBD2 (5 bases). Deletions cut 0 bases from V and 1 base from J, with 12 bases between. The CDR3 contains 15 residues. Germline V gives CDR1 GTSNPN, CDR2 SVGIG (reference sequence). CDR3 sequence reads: CAWSVRGRTQETQYF. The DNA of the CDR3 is TGTGCCTGGAGTGTACGGGGTCGGACCCAAGAGACCCAGTACTTC.

CDR3 nucleotides: TGTGCCAGCAGCTTAGTAGGGGGTTCTAGCACAGATACGCAGTATTTT. Its protein product is CASSLVGGSSTDTQYF. V usage is TRBV7-8 and J usage is TRBJ2-3; D is perhaps TRBD1 (6 bases). This CDR3 has 16 residues. V was shortened by 1 base and J by 0 bases, with 11 bases between the two germline ends. Germline V CDR1 and CDR2: SGHVS, FQNEAQ.

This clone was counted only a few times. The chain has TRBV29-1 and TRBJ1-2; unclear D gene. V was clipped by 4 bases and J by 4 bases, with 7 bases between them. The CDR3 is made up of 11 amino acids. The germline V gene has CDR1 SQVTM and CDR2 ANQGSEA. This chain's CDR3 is CSVVWTYGYTF. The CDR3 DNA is TGCAGCGTTGTTTGGACCTATGGCTACACCTTC.

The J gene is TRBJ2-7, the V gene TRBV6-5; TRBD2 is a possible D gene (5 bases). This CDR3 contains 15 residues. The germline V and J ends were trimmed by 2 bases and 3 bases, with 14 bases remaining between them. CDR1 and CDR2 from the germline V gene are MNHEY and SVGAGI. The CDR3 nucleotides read TGTGCCAGCAGTTACCGGCATGGGAGCCACTACGAGCAGTACTTC. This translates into CASSYRHGSHYEQYF.

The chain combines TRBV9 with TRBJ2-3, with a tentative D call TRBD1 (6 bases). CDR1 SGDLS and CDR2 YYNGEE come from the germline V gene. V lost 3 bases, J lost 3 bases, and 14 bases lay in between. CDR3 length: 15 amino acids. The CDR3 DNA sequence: TGTGCCAGCAGCGCGGACAGTCCTCTTACAGATACGCAGTATTTT. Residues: CASSADSPLTDTQYF. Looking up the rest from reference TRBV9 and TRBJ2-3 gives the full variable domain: DSGVTQTPKHLITATGQRVTLRCSPRSGDLSVYWYQQSLDQGLQFLIQYYNGEERAKGNILERFSAQQFPDLHSELNLSSLELGDSALYFCASSADSPLTDTQYFGPGTRLTVL.

In DNA form, the CDR3 reads TGTGCCAGCAGCTTAGCGGGGGAGGGCCCGTCCTATGGCTACACCTTC. Translated, it gives CASSLAGEGPSYGYTF. This chain connects TRBV7-9 to TRBJ1-2, with D possibly being TRBD1 (5 bases). V was shortened by 0 bases and J by 4 bases, with 15 bases between the two germline ends. Looked up from germline, CDR1 is SEHNR and CDR2 is FQNEAQ (reference sequence). This CDR3 comprises 16 residues.

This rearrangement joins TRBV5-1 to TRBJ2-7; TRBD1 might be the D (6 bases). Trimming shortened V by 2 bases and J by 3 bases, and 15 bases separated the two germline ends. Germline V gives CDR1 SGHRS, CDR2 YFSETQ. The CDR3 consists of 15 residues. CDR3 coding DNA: TGCGCCAGCAGCTTAAATCCGGGACAAGGCTACGAGCAGTACTTC. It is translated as CASSLNPGQGYEQYF.

The CDR3 protein is CASSSGGSHEQYF. Written as DNA, the CDR3 is TGTGCCAGCAGCTCTGGGGGAAGCCACGAGCAGTACTTC. This chain connects TRBV6-5 to TRBJ2-7; the D call may be TRBD1 or TRBD2 (5 bases each). The CDR3 consists of 13 residues. Deletions cut 6 bases from V and 5 bases from J, with 14 bases between. The germline gives CDR1 MNHEY, CDR2 SVGAGI.

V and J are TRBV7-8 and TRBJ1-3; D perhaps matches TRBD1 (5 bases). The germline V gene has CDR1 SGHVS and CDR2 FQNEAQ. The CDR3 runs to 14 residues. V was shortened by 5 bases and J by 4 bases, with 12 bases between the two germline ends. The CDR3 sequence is CASSLGGVGNTIYF. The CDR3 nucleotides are TGTGCCAGCAGCCTAGGAGGGGTCGGAAACACCATATATTTT.

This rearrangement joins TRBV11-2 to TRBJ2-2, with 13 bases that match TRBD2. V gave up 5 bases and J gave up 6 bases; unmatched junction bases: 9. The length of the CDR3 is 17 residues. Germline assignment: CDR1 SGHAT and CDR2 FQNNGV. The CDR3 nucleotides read TGTGCCAGCAGCCAAGGACTAGCGGGGGTCTTGGCCGGGGAGCTGTTTTTT. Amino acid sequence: CASSQGLAGVLAGELFF.

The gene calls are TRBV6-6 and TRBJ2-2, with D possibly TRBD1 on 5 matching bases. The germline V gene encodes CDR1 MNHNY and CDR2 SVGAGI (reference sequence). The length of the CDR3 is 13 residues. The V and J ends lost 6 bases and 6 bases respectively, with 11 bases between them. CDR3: CASRSDSAGELFF. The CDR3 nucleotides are TGTGCCAGCAGGAGTGACAGTGCCGGGGAGCTGTTTTTT.

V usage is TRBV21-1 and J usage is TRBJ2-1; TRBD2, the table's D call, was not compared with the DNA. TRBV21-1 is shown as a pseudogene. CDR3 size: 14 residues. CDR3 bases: TGTGCCAGCAGCCGAGCTAGGCCGTACAATGAGCAGTTCTTC. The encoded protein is CASSRARPYNEQFF.

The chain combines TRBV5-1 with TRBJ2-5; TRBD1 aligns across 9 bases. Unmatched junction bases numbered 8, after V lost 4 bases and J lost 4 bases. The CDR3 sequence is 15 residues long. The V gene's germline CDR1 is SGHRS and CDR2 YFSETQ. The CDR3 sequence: CASSRTGVSGETQYF. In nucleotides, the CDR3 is TGCGCCAGCAGCAGGACAGGGGTATCAGGAGAGACCCAGTACTTC.

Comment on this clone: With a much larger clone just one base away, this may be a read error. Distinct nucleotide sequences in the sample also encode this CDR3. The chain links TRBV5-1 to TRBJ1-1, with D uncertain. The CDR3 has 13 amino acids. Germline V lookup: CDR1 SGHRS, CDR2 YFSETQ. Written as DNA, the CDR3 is TGCGCCAGCAGTGGTCAGGTAGACACTGAGGCTTTCTTT. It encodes CASSGQVDTEAFF.

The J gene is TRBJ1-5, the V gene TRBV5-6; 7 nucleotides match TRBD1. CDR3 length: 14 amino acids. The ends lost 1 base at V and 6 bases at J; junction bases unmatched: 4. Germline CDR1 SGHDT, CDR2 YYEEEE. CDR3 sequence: CASSLRTGAQPQHF. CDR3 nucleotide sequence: TGTGCCAGCAGCTTGCGTACAGGGGCTCAGCCCCAGCATTTT.